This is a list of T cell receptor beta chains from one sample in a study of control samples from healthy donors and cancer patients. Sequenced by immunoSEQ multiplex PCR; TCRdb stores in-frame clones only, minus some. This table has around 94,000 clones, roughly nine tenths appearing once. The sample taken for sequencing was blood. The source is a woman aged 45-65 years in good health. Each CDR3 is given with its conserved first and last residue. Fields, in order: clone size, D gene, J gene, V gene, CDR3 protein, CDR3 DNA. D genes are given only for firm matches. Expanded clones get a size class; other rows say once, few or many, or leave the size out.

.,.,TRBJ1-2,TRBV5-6,CASSLGPGYTF,TGTGCCAGCAGCTTGGGGCCTGGCTACACCTTC
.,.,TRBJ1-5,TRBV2,CASSEGGEQDQPQHF,TGTGCCAGCAGTGAAGGGGGAGAGCAGGATCAGCCCCAGCATTTT
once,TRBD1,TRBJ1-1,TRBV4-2,CASSQGGQGQERTEAFF,TGTGCCAGCAGCCAAGGGGGACAGGGACAGGAGAGGACTGAAGCTTTCTTT
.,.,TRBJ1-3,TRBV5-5,CASSLGYSSSSGNTIYF,TGTGCCAGCAGCTTGGGGTATTCCTCAAGCTCTGGAAACACCATATATTTT
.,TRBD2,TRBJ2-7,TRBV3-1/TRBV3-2,CASSQAYGTSGSSSEQYF,TGTGCCAGCAGCCAAGCCTATGGGACTAGCGGGAGTTCGTCCGAGCAGTACTTC
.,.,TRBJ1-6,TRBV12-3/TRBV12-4,CASSFGNSPLHF,TGTGCCAGCAGTTTCGGGAATTCACCCCTCCACTTT
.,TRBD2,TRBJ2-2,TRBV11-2,CASLRGLRGDTGELFF,TGTGCCAGCCTAAGGGGACTGCGGGGGGACACCGGGGAGCTGTTTTTT
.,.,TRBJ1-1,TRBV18,CASSLRGDTEAFF,TGTGCCAGCTCCCTGCGGGGTGACACTGAAGCTTTCTTT
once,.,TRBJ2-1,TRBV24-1,CATSGPGGNEQFF,TGTGCCACCAGTGGACCCGGGGGTAATGAGCAGTTCTTC
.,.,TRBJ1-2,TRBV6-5,CASLVREGVDYGYTF,TGTGCCAGCCTGGTTAGGGAGGGAGTCGACTATGGCTACACCTTC
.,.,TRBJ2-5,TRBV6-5,CASRLTVRLEETQYF,TGTGCCAGCAGATTAACCGTTAGATTAGAAGAGACCCAGTACTTC
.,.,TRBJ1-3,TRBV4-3,CASSRNLDSGNTIYF,TGCGCCAGCAGCCGCAACTTGGACTCTGGAAACACCATATATTTT
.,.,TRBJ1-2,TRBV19,CASSDGLNYGYTF,TGTGCCAGTAGCGATGGTCTTAACTATGGCTACACCTTC
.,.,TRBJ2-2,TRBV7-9,CASSFRAVGNTGELFF,TGTGCCAGCAGCTTTAGGGCGGTCGGGAACACCGGGGAGCTGTTTTTT
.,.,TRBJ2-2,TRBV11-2,CASSFSSYTGELFF,TGTGCCAGCAGCTTTTCTAGTTACACCGGGGAGCTGTTTTTT
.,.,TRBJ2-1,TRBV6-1,CASSEGAGQYNEQFF,TGTGCCAGCAGTGAAGGGGCGGGACAGTACAATGAGCAGTTCTTC
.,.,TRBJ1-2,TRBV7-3,CASSLRRGAGYTF,TGTGCCAGCAGCTTAAGAAGGGGCGCTGGCTACACCTTC
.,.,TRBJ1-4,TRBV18,CASSPYSADEKLFF,TGTGCCAGCTCACCATACTCGGCCGATGAAAAACTGTTTTTT
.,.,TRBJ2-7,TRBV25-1,CASSLQPYHEQYF,TGTGCCAGCAGTTTACAGCCTTACCACGAGCAGTACTTC
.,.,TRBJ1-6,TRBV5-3,CARSLKGRVGSPLHF,TGTGCCAGAAGCTTGAAGGGAAGAGTAGGTTCACCCCTCCACTTT
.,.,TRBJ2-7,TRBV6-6,CASRDTGYSYEQYF,TGTGCCAGCAGGGATACAGGGTACTCCTACGAGCAGTACTTC
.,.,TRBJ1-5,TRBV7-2,CASSLQGNQPQHF,TGTGCCAGCAGCTTGCAGGGGAATCAGCCCCAGCATTTT
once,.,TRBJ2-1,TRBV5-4,CASSLDSSSYNEQFF,TGTGCCAGCAGCTTGGACTCGAGCTCCTACAATGAGCAGTTCTTC
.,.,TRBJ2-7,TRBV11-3,CASSSQSGVRYEQYF,TGTGCCAGCAGCTCCCAAAGTGGGGTTCGCTACGAGCAGTACTTC
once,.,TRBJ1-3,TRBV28,CASSSGGLSGNTIYF,TGTGCCAGCAGTTCCGGTGGGCTCTCTGGAAACACCATATATTTT
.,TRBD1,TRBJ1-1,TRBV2,CASDRGSTEAFF,TGTGCCAGCGACAGGGGGAGCACTGAAGCTTTCTTT
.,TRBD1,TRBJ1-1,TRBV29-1,CSVGPGQSIRNTEAFF,TGCAGCGTTGGGCCGGGACAGAGTATACGGAACACTGAAGCTTTCTTT
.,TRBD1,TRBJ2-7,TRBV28,CASSRDSLFLVSYEQYF,TGTGCCAGCAGCCGGGACAGTCTATTTCTAGTCTCCTACGAGCAGTACTTC
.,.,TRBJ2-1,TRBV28,CASSLGGPNYNEQFF,TGTGCCAGCAGTTTAGGGGGGCCGAACTACAATGAGCAGTTCTTC
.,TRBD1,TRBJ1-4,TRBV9,CASSSRTGDEKLFF,TGTGCCAGCAGCTCCCGGACAGGGGATGAAAAACTGTTTTTT
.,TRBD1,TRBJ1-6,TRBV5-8,CASSSPTGTGHSPLHF,TGTGCCAGCAGCTCGCCCACCGGGACAGGTCACTCACCCCTCCACTTT
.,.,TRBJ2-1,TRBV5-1,CASSLERTGGLNEQFF,TGCGCCAGCAGCTTGGAGAGGACCGGGGGCCTCAATGAGCAGTTCTTC
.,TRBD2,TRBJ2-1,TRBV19,CASSSPPGLARDEQFF,TGTGCCAGTAGTAGCCCTCCGGGACTAGCGAGAGATGAGCAGTTCTTC
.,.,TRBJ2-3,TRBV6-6,CASSYPETDTQYF,TGTGCCAGCAGTTATCCGGAAACAGATACGCAGTATTTT
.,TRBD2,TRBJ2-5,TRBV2,CASKDSGGKETQYF,TGTGCCAGCAAGGATAGCGGGGGGAAGGAGACCCAGTACTTC
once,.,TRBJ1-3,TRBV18,CASSPTAGLGNTIYF,TGTGCCAGCTCACCGACCGCAGGTCTAGGAAACACCATATATTTT
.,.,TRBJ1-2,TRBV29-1,CSVKPGNRYGYTF,TGCAGCGTTAAACCCGGAAACCGATATGGCTACACCTTC
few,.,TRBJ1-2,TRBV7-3,CASSLGGVDGYTF,TGTGCCAGCAGCTTAGGGGGGGTGGATGGCTACACCTTC
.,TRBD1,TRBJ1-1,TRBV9,CASSAGQGIGNTEAFF,TGTGCCAGCAGCGCGGGACAGGGGATCGGGAACACTGAAGCTTTCTTT
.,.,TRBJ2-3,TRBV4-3,CASSQDHYNTDTQYF,TGCGCCAGCAGCCAAGATCACTATAACACAGATACGCAGTATTTT
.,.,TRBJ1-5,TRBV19,CASSIDAGRDQPQHF,TGTGCCAGTAGTATAGATGCAGGGAGGGATCAGCCCCAGCATTTT
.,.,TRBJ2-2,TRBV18,CASSPNTGTNTGELFF,TGTGCCAGCTCACCAAACACAGGGACGAACACCGGGGAGCTGTTTTTT
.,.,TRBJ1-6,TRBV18,CASSPQQPSSYNSPLHF,TGTGCCAGCTCACCACAACAGCCAAGCTCCTATAATTCACCCCTCCACTTT
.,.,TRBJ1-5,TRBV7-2,CASSPYMGNQPQHF,TGTGCCAGCAGCCCTTATATGGGTAATCAGCCCCAGCATTTT
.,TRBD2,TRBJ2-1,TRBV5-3,CARSPRLASNEQFF,TGTGCCAGAAGCCCTAGACTAGCGTCCAATGAGCAGTTCTTC
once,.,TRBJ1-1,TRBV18,CASSLQTYGDRDF,TGTGCCAGCTCACTCCAAACATACGGGGACCGGGATTTT
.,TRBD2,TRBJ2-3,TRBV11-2,CASSPRGGKSSTDTQYF,TGTGCCAGCAGCCCCCGGGGGGGGAAATCTAGCACAGATACGCAGTATTTT
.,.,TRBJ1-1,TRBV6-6,CASRPFLLNTEAFF,TGTGCCAGCAGACCATTTCTCTTGAACACTGAAGCTTTCTTT
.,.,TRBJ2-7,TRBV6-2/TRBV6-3,CASSQYYEQYF,TGTGCCAGCAGTCAGTACTACGAGCAGTACTTC
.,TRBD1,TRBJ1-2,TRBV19,CASSTPDRGNYGYTF,TGTGCCAGTAGTACCCCGGACAGGGGGAACTATGGCTACACCTTC
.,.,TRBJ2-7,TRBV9,CASSVGRREQYF,TGTGCCAGCAGCGTAGGGAGAAGGGAGCAGTACTTC
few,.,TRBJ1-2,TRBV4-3,CASSQGPRGQIYGYTF,TGCGCCAGCAGCCAAGGTCCACGAGGGCAAATCTATGGCTACACCTTC
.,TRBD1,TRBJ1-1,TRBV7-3,CASSGTGATEAFF,TGTGCCAGCAGCGGAACAGGGGCCACTGAAGCTTTCTTT